This TCR beta chain is drawn from a study of OX40 agonist ivuxolimab in advanced cancers. Overall study: Patients received ivuxolimab, an agonistic anti-OX40 (CD134) antibody. Participants could have had prior anti-PD-1, anti-PD-L1 or anti-CTLA-4 therapy, and around 40% had some.

Repertoires were generated with immunoSEQ multiplex PCR, while TCRdb's copy carries only in-frame clones and drops some. The profile shows 80,000 to 95,000 clones, approximately 88% of them singletons. In the case of this clone: What it binds is not known.

Whole-study findings and limits: There were, on average, more expanded clones in CD8+ T cells than in CD4+.

Peripheral blood came from all dose cohorts at three timepoints. This clonotype was obtained from an adult with an advanced solid tumor such as melanoma, head and neck, liver or kidney cancer. The specimen comprised CD4+ or CD8+ T cells sorted from blood, sampled in a trial of the OX40 agonist ivuxolimab.

CDR3 DNA: TGTGCCAGCAGCCCTAGTGGGCAGCGCGGGGAGCTGTTTTTT. It translates to CASSPSGQRGELFF. The V call is TRBV5-4, the J call TRBJ2-2; D gene unclear. Per germline, CDR1 SGHNT and CDR2 YYREEE (reference sequence). V lost 4 bases and J 7 bases, leaving 14 bases between the germline ends. CDR3 size: 14 residues.